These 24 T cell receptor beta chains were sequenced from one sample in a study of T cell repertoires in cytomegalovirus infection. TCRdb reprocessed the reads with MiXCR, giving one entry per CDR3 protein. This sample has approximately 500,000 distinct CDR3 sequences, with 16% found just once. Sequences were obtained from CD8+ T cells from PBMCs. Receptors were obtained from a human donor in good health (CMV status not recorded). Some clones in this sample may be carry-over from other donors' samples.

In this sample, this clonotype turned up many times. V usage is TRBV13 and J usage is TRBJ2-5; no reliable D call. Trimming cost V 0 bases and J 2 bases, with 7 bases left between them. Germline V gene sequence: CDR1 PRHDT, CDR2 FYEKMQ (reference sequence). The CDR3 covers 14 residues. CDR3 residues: CASSLGHPQETQYF. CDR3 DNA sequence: TGTGCCAGCAGCTTAGGTCACCCACAAGAGACCCAGTACTTC.

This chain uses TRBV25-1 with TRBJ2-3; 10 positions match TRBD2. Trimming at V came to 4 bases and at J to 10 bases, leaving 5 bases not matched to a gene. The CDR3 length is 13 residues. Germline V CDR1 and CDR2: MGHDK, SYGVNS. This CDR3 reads CASSGAAGGAQYF. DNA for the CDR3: TGTGCCAGCAGTGGCGCAGCGGGAGGGGCGCAGTATTTT. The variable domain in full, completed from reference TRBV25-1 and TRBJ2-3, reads EADIYQTPRYLVIGTGKKITLECSQTMGHDKMYWYQQDPGMELHLIHYSYGVNSTEKGDLSSESTVSRIRTEHFPLTLESARPSHTSQYLCASSGAAGGAQYFGPGTRLTVL.

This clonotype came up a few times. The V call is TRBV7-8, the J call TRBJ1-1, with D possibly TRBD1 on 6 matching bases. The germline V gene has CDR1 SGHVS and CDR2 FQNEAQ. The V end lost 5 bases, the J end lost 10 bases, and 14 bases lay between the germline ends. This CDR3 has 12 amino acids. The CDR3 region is CASSTSGGGAFF. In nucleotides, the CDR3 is TGTGCCAGCAGCACCTCTGGGGGCGGAGCTTTCTTT.

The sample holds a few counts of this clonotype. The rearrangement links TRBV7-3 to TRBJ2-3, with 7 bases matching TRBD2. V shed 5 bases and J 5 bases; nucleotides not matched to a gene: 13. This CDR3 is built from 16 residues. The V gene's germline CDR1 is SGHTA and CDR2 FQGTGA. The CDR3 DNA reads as TGTGCCAGCAGCCCCTCGGGAGCGGGGCCGGAAGATACGCAGTATTTT. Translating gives CASSPSGAGPEDTQYF. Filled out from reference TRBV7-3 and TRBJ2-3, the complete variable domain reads GAGVSQTPSNKVTEKGKYVELRCDPISGHTALYWYRQSLGQGPEFLIYFQGTGAADDSGLPNDRFFAVRPEGSVSTLKIQRTERGDSAVYLCASSPSGAGPEDTQYFGPGTRLTVL.

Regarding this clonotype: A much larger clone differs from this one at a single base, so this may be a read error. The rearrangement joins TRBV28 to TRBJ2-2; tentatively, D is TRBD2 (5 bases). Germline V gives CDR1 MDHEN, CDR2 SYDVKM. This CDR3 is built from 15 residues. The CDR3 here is CASSFGQVNTGELLF. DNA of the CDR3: TGTGCCAGCAGTTTCGGGCAGGTGAACACCGGGGAGCTGCTTTTT. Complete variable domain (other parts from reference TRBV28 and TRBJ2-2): DVKVTQSSRYLVKRTGEKVFLECVQDMDHENMFWYRQDPGLGLRLIYFSYDVKMKEKGDIPEGYSVSREKKERFSLILESASTNQTSMYLCASSFGQVNTGELLFGEGSRLTVL.

DNA of the CDR3: TGTGCCAGCAGTGAAGACAGTCGGGGCACTGAAGCTTTCTTT. Amino acids: CASSEDSRGTEAFF. The chain uses TRBV2 and TRBJ1-1; D gene uncertain. The CDR3 is 14 residues long. Trimming left V 1 base short and J 4 bases short, with 10 bases between. Germline values: CDR1 SNHLY, CDR2 FYNNEI.

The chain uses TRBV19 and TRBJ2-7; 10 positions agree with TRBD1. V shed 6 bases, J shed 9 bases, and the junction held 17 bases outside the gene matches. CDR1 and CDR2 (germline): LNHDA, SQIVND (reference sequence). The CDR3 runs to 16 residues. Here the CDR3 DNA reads TGTGCCAGTAGAACCAACGAGGGACAGGGGAAGGGGGGGCAGTACTTC. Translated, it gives CASRTNEGQGKGGQYF.

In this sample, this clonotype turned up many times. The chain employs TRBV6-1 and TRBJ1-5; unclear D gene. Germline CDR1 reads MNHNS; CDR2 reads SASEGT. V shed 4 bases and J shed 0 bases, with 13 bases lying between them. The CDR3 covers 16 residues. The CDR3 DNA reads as TGTGCCAGCAGTGGGAGGGCCTCCTATAGCAATCAGCCCCAGCATTTT. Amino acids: CASSGRASYSNQPQHF.

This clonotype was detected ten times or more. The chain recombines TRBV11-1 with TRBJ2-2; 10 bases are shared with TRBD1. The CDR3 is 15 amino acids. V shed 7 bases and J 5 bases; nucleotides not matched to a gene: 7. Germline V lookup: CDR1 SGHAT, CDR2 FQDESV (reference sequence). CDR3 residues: CASTTGTGVTGELFF. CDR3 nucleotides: TGTGCCAGCACCACCGGGACAGGGGTGACCGGGGAGCTGTTTTTT.

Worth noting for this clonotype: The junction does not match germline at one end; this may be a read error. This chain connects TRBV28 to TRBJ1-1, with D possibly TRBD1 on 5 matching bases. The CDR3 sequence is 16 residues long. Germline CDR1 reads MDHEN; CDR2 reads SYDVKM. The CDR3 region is CASSPRGGGMNTEALF. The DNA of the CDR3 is TGTGCCAGCAGTCCACGTGGGGGGGGAATGAACACTGAAGCTTTATTT.

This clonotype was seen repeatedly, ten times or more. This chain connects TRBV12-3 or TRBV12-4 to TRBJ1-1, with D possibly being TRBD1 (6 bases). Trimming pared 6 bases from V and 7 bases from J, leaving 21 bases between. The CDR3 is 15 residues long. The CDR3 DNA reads TGTGCCAGCAGGGACGCCTGGGACACCAGTTTTGAAGCTTTCTTT. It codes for CASRDAWDTSFEAFF.

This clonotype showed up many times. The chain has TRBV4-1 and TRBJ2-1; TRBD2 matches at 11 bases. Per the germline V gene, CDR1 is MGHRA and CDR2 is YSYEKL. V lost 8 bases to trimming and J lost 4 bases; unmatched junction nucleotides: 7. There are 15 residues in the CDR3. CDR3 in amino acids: CASAMTSGAYNEQFF. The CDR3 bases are TGCGCCAGCGCCATGACTAGCGGGGCTTACAATGAGCAGTTCTTC.

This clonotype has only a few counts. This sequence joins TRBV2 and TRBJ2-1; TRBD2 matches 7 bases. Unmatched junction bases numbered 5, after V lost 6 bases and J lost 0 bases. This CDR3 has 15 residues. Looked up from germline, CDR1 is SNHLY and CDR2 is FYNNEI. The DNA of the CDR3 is TGTGCCAGCAGCGGCGGGAGTCCCTCCTACAATGAGCAGTTCTTC. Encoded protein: CASSGGSPSYNEQFF.

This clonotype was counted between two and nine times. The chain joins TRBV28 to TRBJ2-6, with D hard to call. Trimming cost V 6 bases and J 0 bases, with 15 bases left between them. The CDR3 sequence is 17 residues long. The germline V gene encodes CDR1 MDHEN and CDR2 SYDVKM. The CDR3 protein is CASSPQPGFSGANVLTF. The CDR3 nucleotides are TGTGCCAGCAGCCCTCAGCCGGGTTTCTCTGGGGCCAACGTCCTGACTTTC.

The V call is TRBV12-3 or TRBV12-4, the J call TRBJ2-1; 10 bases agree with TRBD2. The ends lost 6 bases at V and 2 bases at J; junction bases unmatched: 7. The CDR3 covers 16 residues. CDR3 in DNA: TGTGCCAGCAGAGAAGCGGGGGGGGTCCCCTACAATGAGCAGTTCTTC. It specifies CASREAGGVPYNEQFF.

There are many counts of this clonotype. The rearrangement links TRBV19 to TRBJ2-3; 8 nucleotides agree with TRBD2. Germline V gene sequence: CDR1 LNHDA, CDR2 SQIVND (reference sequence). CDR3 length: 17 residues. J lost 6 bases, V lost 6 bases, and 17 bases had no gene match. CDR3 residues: CASSQPGAGARVDTQYF. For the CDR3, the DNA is TGTGCCAGTAGCCAACCAGGAGCGGGGGCTCGGGTGGATACGCAGTATTTT.

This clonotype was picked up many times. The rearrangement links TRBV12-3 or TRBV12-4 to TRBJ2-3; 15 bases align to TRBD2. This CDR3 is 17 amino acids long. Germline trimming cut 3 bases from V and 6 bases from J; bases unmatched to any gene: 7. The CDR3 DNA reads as TGTGCCAGCAGTTTGGCAAAGGGACTAGCGGGAGGCGATACGCAGTATTTT. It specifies CASSLAKGLAGGDTQYF.

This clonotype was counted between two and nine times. The CDR3 bases are TGTGCCAGCAGTCCAAGAGGCAGCTACTATGGCTACACCTTC. As protein: CASSPRGSYYGYTF. The chain carries TRBV12-3 or TRBV12-4 and TRBJ1-2; no definite D call. The ends were cut back, 5 bases at V and 3 bases at J, with 13 bases in the middle. This CDR3 is built from 14 residues.

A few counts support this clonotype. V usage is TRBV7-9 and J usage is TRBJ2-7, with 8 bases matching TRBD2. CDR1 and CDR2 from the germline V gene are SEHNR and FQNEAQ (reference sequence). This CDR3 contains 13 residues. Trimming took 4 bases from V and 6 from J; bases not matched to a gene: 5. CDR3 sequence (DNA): TGTGCCAGCAGCTCGGGACTAGAGCTCGAGCAGTACTTC. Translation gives CASSSGLELEQYF.

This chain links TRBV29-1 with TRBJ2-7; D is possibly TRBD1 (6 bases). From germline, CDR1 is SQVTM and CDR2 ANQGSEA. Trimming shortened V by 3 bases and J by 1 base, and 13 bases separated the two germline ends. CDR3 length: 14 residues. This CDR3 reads CSVELGTGSYEQYF. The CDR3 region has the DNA TGCAGCGTTGAGCTCGGTACAGGGTCCTACGAGCAGTACTTC.

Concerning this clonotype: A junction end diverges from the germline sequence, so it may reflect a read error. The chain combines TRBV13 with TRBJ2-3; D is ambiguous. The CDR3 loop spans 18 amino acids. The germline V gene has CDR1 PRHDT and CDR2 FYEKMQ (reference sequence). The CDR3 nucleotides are TGTGCCAGAAGCTCGCGGACCGATCAAGTCCCGGTTTCAGATACGCAGTATTTT. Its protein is CARSSRTDQVPVSDTQYF.

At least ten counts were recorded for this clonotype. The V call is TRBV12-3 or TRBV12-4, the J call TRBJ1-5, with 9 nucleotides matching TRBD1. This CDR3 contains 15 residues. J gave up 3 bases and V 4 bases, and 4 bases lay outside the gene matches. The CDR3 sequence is CASSSRDRVNQPQHF. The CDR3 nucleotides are TGTGCCAGCAGTTCCCGGGACAGGGTCAATCAGCCCCAGCATTTT.

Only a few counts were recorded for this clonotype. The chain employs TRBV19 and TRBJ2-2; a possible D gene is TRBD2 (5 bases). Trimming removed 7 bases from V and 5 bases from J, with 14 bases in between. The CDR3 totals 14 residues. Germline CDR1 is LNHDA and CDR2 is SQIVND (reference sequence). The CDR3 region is CASTPGEPTGELFF. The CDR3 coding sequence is TGTGCCAGTACCCCCGGGGAGCCGACCGGGGAGCTGTTTTTT.

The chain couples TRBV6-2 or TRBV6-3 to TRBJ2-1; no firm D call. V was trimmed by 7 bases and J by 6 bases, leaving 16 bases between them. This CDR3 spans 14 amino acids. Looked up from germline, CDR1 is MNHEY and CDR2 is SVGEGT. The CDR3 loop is CASTTSGFFNEQFF. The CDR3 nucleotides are TGTGCCAGCACCACCTCCGGGTTCTTCAATGAGCAGTTCTTC.